The clone carrying this T cell receptor beta chain was seen a handful of times. This record comes from a study of blood T cell repertoires in COVID-19. Study context: The cDNA or gDNA used as material had been derived from T cells, B-cell-depleted T cells, or PBMCs.

Per the original methods: Estimated nucleated cell counts came from reference gene primer amplification. Profiled with immunoSEQ multiplex PCR; TCRdb holds only in-frame clones, not every one. The DNA was the basis for D and trimming; V, J and clone size are from that table. Of roughly 160,000 clones in the sample, about 85% were seen once. Germline lookup yields CDR1 MGHRA and CDR2 YSYEKL. J was trimmed by 3 bases and V by 2 bases; bases with no gene match: 12. This CDR3 contains 17 residues. This TCR derives from a woman aged 40 to 50 with acute COVID-19. Sequencing was done on a sample of PBMCs or T cells enriched from blood (not recorded which). The chain recombines TRBV4-1 with TRBJ2-7, with 8 bases fitting TRBD2. This CDR3 reads CASSQTSLADHHYEQYF. The CDR3 DNA sequence: TGCGCCAGCAGCCAAACCTCACTAGCGGATCACCACTACGAGCAGTACTTC.